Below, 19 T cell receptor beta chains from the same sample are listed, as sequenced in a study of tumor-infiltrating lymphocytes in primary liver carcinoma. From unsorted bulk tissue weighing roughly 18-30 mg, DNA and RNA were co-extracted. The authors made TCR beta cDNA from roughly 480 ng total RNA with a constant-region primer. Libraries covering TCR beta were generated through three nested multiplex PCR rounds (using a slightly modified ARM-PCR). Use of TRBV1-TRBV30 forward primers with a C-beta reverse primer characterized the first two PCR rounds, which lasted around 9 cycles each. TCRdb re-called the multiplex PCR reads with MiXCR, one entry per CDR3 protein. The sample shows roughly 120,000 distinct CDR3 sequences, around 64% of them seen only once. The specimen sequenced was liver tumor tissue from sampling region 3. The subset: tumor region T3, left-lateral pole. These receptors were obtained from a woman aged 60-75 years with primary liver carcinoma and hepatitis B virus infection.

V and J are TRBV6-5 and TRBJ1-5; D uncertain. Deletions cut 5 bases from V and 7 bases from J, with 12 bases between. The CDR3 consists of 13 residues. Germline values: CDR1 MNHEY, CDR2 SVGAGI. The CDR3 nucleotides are TGTGCCAGCAGTCTCGAGAGGGAACAGCCCCAGCATTTT. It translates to CASSLEREQPQHF.

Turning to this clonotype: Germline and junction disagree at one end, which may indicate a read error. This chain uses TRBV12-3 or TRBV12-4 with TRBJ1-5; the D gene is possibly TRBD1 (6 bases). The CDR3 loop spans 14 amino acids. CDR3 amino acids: CASSLARDNRPLHF. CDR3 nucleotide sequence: TGTGCTAGCAGTTTAGCTAGGGACAATCGGCCCCTGCATTTT.

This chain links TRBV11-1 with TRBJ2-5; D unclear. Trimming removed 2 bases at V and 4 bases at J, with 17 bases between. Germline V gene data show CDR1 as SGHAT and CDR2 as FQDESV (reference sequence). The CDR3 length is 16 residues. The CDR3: CASSLLLDASLETQYF. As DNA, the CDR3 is TGTGCCAGCAGCTTATTGTTGGACGCCTCACTAGAGACCCAGTACTTC.

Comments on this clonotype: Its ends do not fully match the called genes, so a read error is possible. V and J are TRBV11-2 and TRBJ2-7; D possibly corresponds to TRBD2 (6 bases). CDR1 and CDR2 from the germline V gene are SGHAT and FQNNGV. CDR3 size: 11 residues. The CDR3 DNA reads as TGCGCCAGCAGCGTCTCTAGCGTGCGGTACTTC. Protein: CASSVSSVRYF.

The CDR3 DNA reads TGTGCCTGGAGTTGGGTCGGGGAGCTGTTTTTT. It codes for CAWSWVGELFF. The chain is built from TRBV30 and TRBJ2-2; no reliable D call. Germline-derived CDR1 and CDR2 are GTSNPN and SVGIG (reference sequence). V was clipped by 2 bases and J by 7 bases, with 5 bases between them. The CDR3 totals 11 residues. Full variable domain (outside the CDR3, taken from reference TRBV30 and TRBJ2-2): SQTIHQWPATLVQPVGSPLSLECTVEGTSNPNLYWYRQAAGRGLQLLFYSVGIGQISSEVPQNLSASRPQDRQFILSSKKLLLSDSGFYLCAWSWVGELFFGEGSRLTVL.

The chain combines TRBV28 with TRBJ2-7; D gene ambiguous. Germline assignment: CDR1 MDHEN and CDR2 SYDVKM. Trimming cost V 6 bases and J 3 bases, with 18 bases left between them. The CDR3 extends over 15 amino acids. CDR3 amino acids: CASSSLQSDNYEQYF. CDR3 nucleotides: TGTGCCAGCAGCTCTCTTCAGTCTGACAACTACGAGCAGTACTTC.

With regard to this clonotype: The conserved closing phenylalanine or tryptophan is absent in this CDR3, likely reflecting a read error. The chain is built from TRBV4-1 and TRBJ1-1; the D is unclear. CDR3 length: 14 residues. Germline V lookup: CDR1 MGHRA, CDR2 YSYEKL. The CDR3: CAGSQGPLGTEAFI. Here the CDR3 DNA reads TGCGCCGGCAGCCAAGGGCCACTGGGGACTGAAGCTTTCATT.

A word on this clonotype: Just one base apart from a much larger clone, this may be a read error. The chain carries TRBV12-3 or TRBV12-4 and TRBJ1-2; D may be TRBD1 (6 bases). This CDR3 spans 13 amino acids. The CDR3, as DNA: TGTGCCAGCAGCACTCCCAGGGGAAGGGGCTACATCTTC. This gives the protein CASSTPRGRGYIF.

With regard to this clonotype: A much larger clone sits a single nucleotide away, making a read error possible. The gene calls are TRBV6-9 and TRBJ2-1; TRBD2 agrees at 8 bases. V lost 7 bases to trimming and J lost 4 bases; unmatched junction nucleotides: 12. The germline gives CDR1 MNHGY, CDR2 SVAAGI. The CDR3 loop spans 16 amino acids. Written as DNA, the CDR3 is TGTGCCAGCAACATTACAAGCGGGAGATATTACAATGAGCAGTTCTTC. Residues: CASNITSGRYYNEQFF.

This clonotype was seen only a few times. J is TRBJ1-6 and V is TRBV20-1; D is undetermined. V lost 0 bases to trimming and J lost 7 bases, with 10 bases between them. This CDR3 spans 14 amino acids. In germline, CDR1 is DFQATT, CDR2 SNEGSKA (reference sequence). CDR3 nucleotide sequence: TGCAGTGCTAGAGAAGGCGCTCTCAATTCACCCCTCCACTTT. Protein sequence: CSAREGALNSPLHF.

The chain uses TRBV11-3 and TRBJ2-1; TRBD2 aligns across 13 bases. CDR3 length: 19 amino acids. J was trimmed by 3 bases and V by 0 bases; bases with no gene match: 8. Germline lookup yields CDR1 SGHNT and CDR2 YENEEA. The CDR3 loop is CASSLERTSGSPIYNEQFF. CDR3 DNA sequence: TGTGCCAGCAGCTTAGAGAGGACTAGCGGGAGTCCGATCTACAATGAGCAGTTCTTC.

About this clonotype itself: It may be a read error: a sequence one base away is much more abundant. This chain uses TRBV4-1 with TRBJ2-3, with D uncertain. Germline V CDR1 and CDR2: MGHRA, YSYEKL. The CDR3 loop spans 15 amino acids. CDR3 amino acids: CAGSPIQPRTDTQYF. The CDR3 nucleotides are TGCGCCGGCAGCCCGATCCAGCCTCGCACAGATACGCAGTATTTT.

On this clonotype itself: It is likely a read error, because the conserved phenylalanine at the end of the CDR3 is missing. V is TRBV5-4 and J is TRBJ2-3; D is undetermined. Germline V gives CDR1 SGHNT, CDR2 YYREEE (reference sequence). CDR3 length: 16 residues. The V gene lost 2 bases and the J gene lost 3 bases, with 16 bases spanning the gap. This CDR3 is CASSLLVGQETDTQYL. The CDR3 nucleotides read TGTGCCAGCAGCTTATTAGTTGGCCAGGAGACAGATACGCAGTATTTA.

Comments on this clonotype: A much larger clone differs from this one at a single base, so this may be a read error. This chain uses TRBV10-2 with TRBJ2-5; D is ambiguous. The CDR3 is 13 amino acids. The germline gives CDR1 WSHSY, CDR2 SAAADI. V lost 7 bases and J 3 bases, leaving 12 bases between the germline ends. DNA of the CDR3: TGCGCCAGCAATGGTGTAGAGGAAGAGACCCAGTACTTC. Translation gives CASNGVEEETQYF.

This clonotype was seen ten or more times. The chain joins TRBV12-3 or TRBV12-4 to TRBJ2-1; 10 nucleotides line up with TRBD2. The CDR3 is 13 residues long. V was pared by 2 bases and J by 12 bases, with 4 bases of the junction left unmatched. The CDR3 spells CASSLTSGTRQFF. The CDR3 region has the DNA TGTGCCAGCAGTTTAACTAGCGGGACCCGGCAGTTCTTC.

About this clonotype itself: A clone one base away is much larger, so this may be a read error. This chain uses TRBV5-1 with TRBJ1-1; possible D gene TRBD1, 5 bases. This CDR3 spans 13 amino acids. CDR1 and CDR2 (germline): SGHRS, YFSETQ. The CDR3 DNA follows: TGCGCCAGCAGCTATTCGGGGGTAACTGAACCTTTCTTT. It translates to CASSYSGVTEPFF.

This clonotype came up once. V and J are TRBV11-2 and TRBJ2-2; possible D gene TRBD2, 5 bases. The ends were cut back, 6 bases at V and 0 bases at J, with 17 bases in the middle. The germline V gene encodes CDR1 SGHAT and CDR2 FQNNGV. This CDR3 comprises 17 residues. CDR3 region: CASSIRISASNTGELFF. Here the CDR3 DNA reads TGTGCCAGCAGTATCCGGATTAGCGCCTCGAACACCGGGGAGCTGTTTTTT.

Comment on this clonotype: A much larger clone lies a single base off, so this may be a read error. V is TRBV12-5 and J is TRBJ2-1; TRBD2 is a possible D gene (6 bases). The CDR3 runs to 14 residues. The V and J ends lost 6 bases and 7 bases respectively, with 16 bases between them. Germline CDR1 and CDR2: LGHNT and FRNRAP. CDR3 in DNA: TGTGCTAGTGGCTTCTCGGGGGAGAGAAATGAGCAGTTCTTC. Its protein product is CASGFSGERNEQFF.

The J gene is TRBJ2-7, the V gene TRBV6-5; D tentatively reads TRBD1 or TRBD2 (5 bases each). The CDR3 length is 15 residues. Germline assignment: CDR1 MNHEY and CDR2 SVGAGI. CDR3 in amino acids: CISSQAGTAMSEQYF. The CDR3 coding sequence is TGTATCAGCAGTCAGGCCGGGACCGCCATGAGCGAGCAGTACTTC.